This is a list of T cell receptor beta chains from one sample in a study of OX40 agonist ivuxolimab in advanced cancers. Assay: immunoSEQ multiplex PCR; the TCRdb copy retains only in-frame clones and omits some. The sample consists of nearly 80,000 clones, about 92% of them appearing once. The sequenced sample was CD4+ or CD8+ T cells sorted from blood, obtained in a trial of the OX40 agonist ivuxolimab. The source of these receptors is an adult with an advanced solid tumor such as melanoma, head and neck, liver or kidney cancer. CDR3s include the opening cysteine and the closing phenylalanine or tryptophan.

v_call: TRBV27; cdr3_aa: CASSSARRNTEAFF
v_call: TRBV18; cdr3_aa: CASSPNTDTQYF
v_call: TRBV29-1; cdr3_aa: CSGRLAGDQETQYF
v_call: TRBV6-5; cdr3_aa: CASRMTGFMNTEAFF
v_call: TRBV6-5; cdr3_aa: CASSYDSGGTSYEQYF
v_call: TRBV6-6; cdr3_aa: CASEGLGGNTIYF
v_call: TRBV7-4; cdr3_aa: CASSLAGLAGGPVRQYF
v_call: TRBV28; cdr3_aa: CASSLFNKVGQGYTF
v_call: TRBV19; cdr3_aa: CASSIAGSEAFF
v_call: TRBV25-1; cdr3_aa: CASSEYSGTSGEETQYF
v_call: TRBV7-7; cdr3_aa: CASSPMRETQYF
v_call: TRBV14; cdr3_aa: CASSHLGTASTDTQYF
v_call: TRBV7-8; cdr3_aa: CASSPRRSQETQYF
v_call: TRBV7-6; cdr3_aa: CASSAQGNYGYTF
v_call: TRBV30; cdr3_aa: CAWSAAGNQPQHF
v_call: TRBV19; cdr3_aa: CASSKRGSSYEQYF
v_call: TRBV9; cdr3_aa: CASSERARVNAGELFF
v_call: TRBV18; cdr3_aa: CASSLYDWAAVGIDEQFF
v_call: TRBV7-3; cdr3_aa: CASSPKGQGNTGELFF
v_call: TRBV6-1; cdr3_aa: CASTNDRVGYTF
v_call: TRBV28; cdr3_aa: CASSTGTGFTGELFF
v_call: TRBV11-2; cdr3_aa: CASSLVGLAGRGSAQYF
v_call: TRBV7-7; cdr3_aa: CASSPQVGGATGELFF
v_call: TRBV6-5; cdr3_aa: CASSYLEATDTQYF
v_call: TRBV5-1; cdr3_aa: CASSLGGTGNNEKLFF
v_call: TRBV6-1; cdr3_aa: CASSSRTGLNTEAFF
v_call: TRBV27; cdr3_aa: CASSLQGSISLNYGYTF
v_call: TRBV19; cdr3_aa: CASRQTGGTVSTNEKLFF
v_call: TRBV5-1; cdr3_aa: CASSLRGARDGYTF
v_call: TRBV7-2; cdr3_aa: CASSSGLQETQYF
v_call: TRBV5-1; cdr3_aa: CASSLLEDGADGYTF
v_call: TRBV11-3; cdr3_aa: CASSWGGPSTEAFF
v_call: TRBV5-8; cdr3_aa: CASSRIAGGYEQYF
v_call: TRBV9; cdr3_aa: CASSADLGRVGQYF
v_call: TRBV28; cdr3_aa: CASSSDRGRVYGYTF
v_call: TRBV14; cdr3_aa: CASSLAAGDGYTF
v_call: TRBV6-5; cdr3_aa: CASSYGAGWNEQFF
v_call: TRBV4-2; cdr3_aa: CASSQPTVNTEAFF
v_call: TRBV30; cdr3_aa: CAWSVLGGDQPQHF
v_call: TRBV11-2; cdr3_aa: CASSVGLWAERSAGELFF
v_call: TRBV6-1; cdr3_aa: CASRGRQGASEAFF
v_call: TRBV6-1; cdr3_aa: CASSELPGLNTEAFF
v_call: TRBV28; cdr3_aa: CASSLVADSSGANVLTF
v_call: TRBV6-5; cdr3_aa: CATGGVWNTGELFF
v_call: TRBV27; cdr3_aa: CASSLFADGQPQHF
v_call: TRBV2; cdr3_aa: CASVGQAAYEQYF
v_call: TRBV6-1; cdr3_aa: CASSEYQPQHF
v_call: TRBV6-4; cdr3_aa: CASSPFSGGFNTGELFF
v_call: TRBV11-2; cdr3_aa: CASSLAGTGRSQPGNTIYF
v_call: TRBV18; cdr3_aa: CASSSGSPGELFF
v_call: TRBV27; cdr3_aa: CASSSPRTGSVQYF